The entry that follows covers one T cell receptor beta chain sequence. This sample also contains other DNA sequences that code for the same CDR3. This sample stems from a study of blood T cell repertoires in COVID-19. Across the study: There were acute and convalescent COVID-19 samples, and they came from the United States, Italy and Spain. PBMCs, B-cell-depleted T cells, or T cells provided the cDNA or gDNA that made up the material.

In the source study's methods: Nucleated cell counts were estimated from reference gene primer amplification. Produced via immunoSEQ multiplex PCR; TCRdb's table is partial and in-frame only. V and J calls and clone size are copied from that table; D and trimming were computed from the DNA. The table includes 100,000 to 140,000 clones, around 83% detected once. The germline gives CDR1 MNHEY, CDR2 SVGAGI. V trimming: 2 bases; J trimming: 2 bases; junction bases outside the gene matches: 5. The CDR3 spans 16 residues. V is TRBV6-5 and J is TRBJ1-2, with 10 bases that match TRBD1. What was sequenced was peripheral blood. This receptor was obtained from a man between 65 and 79 years old with acute or convalescent COVID-19. CDR3 amino acids: CASSYIRTGGNYGYTF. DNA of the CDR3: TGTGCCAGCAGTTACATCCGGACAGGGGGGAACTATGGCTACACCTTC.